This T cell receptor beta chain came from a study of blood T cell repertoires in COVID-19. Whole-study context: Donors in the United States, Italy and Spain gave samples during acute or convalescent COVID-19.

In the source study's methods: By means of reference gene primer amplification, nucleated cell counts were estimated. Produced via immunoSEQ multiplex PCR; TCRdb's table is partial and in-frame only. D and trimming were read from the DNA, whereas the V and J calls and clone size are those reported in that table. The data hold approximately 180,000 clones, with about 81% observed a single time. Germline V gene sequence: CDR1 LGHNA, CDR2 YSLEER. This CDR3 spans 18 amino acids. J was trimmed by 2 bases and V by 1 base; bases with no gene match: 9. The origin of this receptor is a woman between 65 and 79 years old with acute or convalescent COVID-19. The rearrangement joins TRBV4-3 to TRBJ1-2, with 11 positions matching TRBD1. Source material: peripheral blood. CDR3 bases: TGCGCCAGCAGCCAAGTCCGCGGAGGACAGGGGGCGAACTATGGCTACACCTTC. Amino acids: CASSQVRGGQGANYGYTF.